These T cell receptor beta chains were read from a single sample in a study of T cells after yellow fever vaccination. One entry per CDR3 protein results from TCRdb running MiXCR on the 5' RACE reads. In the table there are about 630,000 distinct CDR3 sequences, 12% of which are singletons. The specimen was PBMCs, collected on the day of the yellow fever booster vaccination. These receptors were collected from a man younger than 45 who received the YFV17D yellow fever vaccine. Each CDR3 is given without its conserved first and last residue.

V gene,J gene,CDR3 length,CDR3 protein
TRBV27,TRBJ2-7,18,ASSLHRGRWTSGRSYEQY
TRBV24-1,TRBJ2-5,14,ATSDPSGSGGETQY
TRBV20-1,TRBJ2-5,9,SADRRETQY
TRBV30,TRBJ2-3,12,AWMVGGSTDTQY
TRBV18,TRBJ2-2,13,ASSPVTRNAGELF
TRBV7-2,TRBJ2-3,13,ASSLDVGGENTQY
TRBV12-3/TRBV12-4,TRBJ2-7,12,ASSLGTGAAEQY
TRBV6-2/TRBV6-3,TRBJ2-1,15,ASSYRLAGALYNEQF
TRBV20-1,TRBJ1-1,11,SATRSGNTEAF
TRBV7-2,TRBJ1-5,11,ASSLQGSQPQH